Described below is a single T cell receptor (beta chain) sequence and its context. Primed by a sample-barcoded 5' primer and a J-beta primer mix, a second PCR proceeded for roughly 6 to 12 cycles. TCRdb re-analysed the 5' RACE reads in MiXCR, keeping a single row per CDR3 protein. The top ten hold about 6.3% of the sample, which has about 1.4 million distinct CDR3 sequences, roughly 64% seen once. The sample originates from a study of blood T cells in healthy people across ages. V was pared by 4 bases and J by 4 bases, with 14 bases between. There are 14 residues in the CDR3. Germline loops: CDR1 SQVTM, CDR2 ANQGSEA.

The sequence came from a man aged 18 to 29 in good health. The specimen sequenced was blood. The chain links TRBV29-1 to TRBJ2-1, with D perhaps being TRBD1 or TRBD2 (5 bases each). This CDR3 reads CSVVGAAQYNEQFF. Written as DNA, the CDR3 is TGCAGCGTTGTCGGGGCGGCCCAATACAATGAGCAGTTCTTC.